This T cell receptor (beta chain) was captured in a study of cytomegalovirus exposure and HLA in healthy donors. Study results and caveats: Among the CMV-associated chains, a few were confirmed in vitro as specific for CMV antigens.

Concerning this clone: Its specificity is unknown.

The junction had 14 bases not matched to a gene; V was cut back by 6 bases and J by 7 bases. The germline CDR1 and CDR2 sequences are SGHRS and YFSETQ. The CDR3 totals 16 residues. The primer mix had 60 Vbeta and 13 Jbeta primers. Libraries were prepared by immunoSEQ multiplex PCR; TCRdb keeps only in-frame clonotypes and omits some of them. The sample lists approximately 210,000 clones; over 75% were seen once. The receptor was isolated from a young man in good health and CMV-seronegative. The material sequenced was PBMCs. The chain couples TRBV5-1 to TRBJ2-1; 9 bases fit TRBD1. The CDR3 DNA reads as TGCGCCAGCACCAGAACCCCGGGACAGGGCTCAAATGAGCAGTTCTTC. Its translation: CASTRTPGQGSNEQFF.